Each of the 18 T cell receptor beta chains below was sequenced from the same sample in a study of T cell repertoires in cytomegalovirus infection. TCRdb recomputed calls from the reads with MiXCR, one row per CDR3 protein. The sample carries about 740,000 distinct CDR3 sequences, roughly 35% recorded once. Material: PBMCs. Source of these receptors: a human donor in good health (CMV status not recorded). Some clones in this sample may be carry-over from other donors' samples.

This rearrangement joins TRBV19 to TRBJ1-2; D not certain. The CDR3 consists of 13 residues. CDR1 and CDR2 from the germline V gene are LNHDA and SQIVND (reference sequence). V dropped 8 bases and J dropped 4 bases, with 14 bases sitting between them. The CDR3 nucleotides read TGTGCCAGTCAGCTCTCACGGGGCTATGGCTACACCTTC. It is translated as CASQLSRGYGYTF.

This sequence joins TRBV28 and TRBJ1-5; 7 nucleotides agree with TRBD1. This CDR3 contains 12 residues. V trimming: 10 bases; J trimming: 7 bases; junction bases outside the gene matches: 7. Germline V gene sequence: CDR1 MDHEN, CDR2 SYDVKM. The CDR3 spells CAIRQGGQPQHF. The CDR3 DNA is TGTGCCATCCGACAGGGCGGGCAGCCCCAGCATTTT.

This chain joins TRBV27 and TRBJ2-1, with D uncertain. V lost 2 bases and J lost 6, with 11 bases in between. Germline CDR1 and CDR2: MNHEY and SMNVEV (reference sequence). The CDR3 is 14 amino acids. Written as DNA, the CDR3 is TGTGCCAGCAGTTTAGGGTCAACGACCAATGAGCAGTTCTTC. Protein: CASSLGSTTNEQFF.

Of note for this clonotype: A much larger clone lies one base from this, so it may be a read error. The CDR3 is CASREGQMNTEAFF. In nucleotides, the CDR3 is TGTGCCAGCAGGGAGGGACAGATGAACACTGAAGCTTTCTTT. V and J are TRBV28 and TRBJ1-1, with 7 bases fitting TRBD1. V shed 6 bases, J shed 0 bases, and the junction held 4 bases outside the gene matches. CDR3 size: 14 residues. Germline CDR1 reads MDHEN; CDR2 reads SYDVKM.

This clonotype was seen just once. This clone may be a read error of a much larger clone one base away. The rearrangement uses TRBV7-2 and TRBJ2-7, with 8 bases identical to TRBD2. J gave up 2 bases and V 3 bases, and 9 bases lay outside the gene matches. Germline CDR1 and CDR2: SGHTA and FQGNSA. There are 16 residues in the CDR3. The CDR3 region is CASSFQRGGLTYEQYF. Written as DNA, the CDR3 is TGTGCCAGCAGCTTCCAACGGGGGGGCCTCACCTACGAGCAGTACTTC.

This clonotype turned up a few times. The genes are TRBV2 and TRBJ1-4; D uncertain. This CDR3 has 13 amino acids. The germline CDR1 and CDR2 sequences are SNHLY and FYNNEI. V was cut by 4 bases and J by 7 bases, with 10 bases left in between. CDR3 loop: CASSVREAEKLFF. The CDR3 DNA follows: TGTGCCAGCAGTGTGCGAGAAGCTGAAAAACTGTTTTTT.

This clonotype was counted only a few times. The chain links TRBV6-2 or TRBV6-3 to TRBJ2-1; no definite D call. This CDR3 comprises 12 residues. The V end lost 5 bases, the J end lost 7 bases, and 9 bases lay between the germline ends. Looked up from germline, CDR1 is MNHEY and CDR2 is SVGEGT. The CDR3, as DNA: TGTGCCAGCAGTGCGACCCTTAATGAGCAGTTCTTC. Residues: CASSATLNEQFF.

V usage is TRBV6-2 or TRBV6-3 and J usage is TRBJ2-1, with TRBD2 matching 10 bases. The CDR3 has 16 residues. CDR1 is MNHEY, CDR2 SVGEGT, per germline. V lost 2 bases to trimming and J lost 5 bases; unmatched junction nucleotides: 6. The CDR3 region has the DNA TGTGCCAGCAGTTACCCTTTAGCGGGAGGTGACAATGAGCAGTTCTTC. Its translation: CASSYPLAGGDNEQFF.

This clonotype has ten or more counts. The chain couples TRBV7-9 to TRBJ1-1; maybe TRBD1 (6 bases). Germline loops: CDR1 SEHNR, CDR2 FQNEAQ (reference sequence). Trimming stripped 0 bases from V and 1 base from J, with 15 bases between. The length of the CDR3 is 17 residues. CDR3 protein: CASSLAVGGFTNTEAFF. Written as DNA, the CDR3 is TGTGCCAGCAGCTTAGCTGTCGGGGGCTTTACGAACACTGAAGCTTTCTTT. The full variable domain, completed using reference TRBV7-9 and TRBJ1-1, is DTGVSQNPRHKITKRGQNVTFRCDPISEHNRLYWYRQTLGQGPEFLTYFQNEAQLEKSRLLSDRFSAERPKGSFSTLEIQRTEQGDSAMYLCASSLAVGGFTNTEAFFGQGTRLTVV.

There are a few counts of this clonotype. The chain is built from TRBV7-8 and TRBJ1-1; D call uncertain. Germline V gene sequence: CDR1 SGHVS, CDR2 FQNEAQ. Deletions cut 2 bases from V and 1 base from J, with 14 bases between. The CDR3 is made up of 16 amino acids. CDR3 protein: CASSLRDLRSNTEAFF. In nucleotides, the CDR3 is TGTGCCAGCAGCTTACGTGACCTAAGGTCGAACACTGAAGCTTTCTTT.

This chain connects TRBV19 to TRBJ1-1; no clear D gene. V was pared by 4 bases and J by 11 bases, with 14 bases between. This CDR3 has 12 residues. Germline V gene data show CDR1 as LNHDA and CDR2 as SQIVND (reference sequence). The CDR3 loop reads CASSNQAIAAFF. The CDR3 nucleotides read TGTGCCAGTAGTAATCAGGCCATCGCGGCTTTCTTT.

The chain joins TRBV14 to TRBJ1-2; D gene unclear. V lost 0 bases, J lost 7 bases, and 6 bases lay in between. This CDR3 region has 12 residues. The germline V gene has CDR1 SGHDN and CDR2 FVKESK. The CDR3: CASSQDTVGYTF. The DNA for the CDR3 is TGTGCCAGCAGCCAAGACACTGTTGGCTACACCTTC.

As DNA, the CDR3 is TGTGCCAGCAGTTTATGGGAGGGCGAGCAGTACTTC. This gives the protein CASSLWEGEQYF. The rearrangement joins TRBV28 to TRBJ2-7, with D tentatively TRBD2 (6 bases). The length of the CDR3 is 12 residues. The germline gives CDR1 MDHEN, CDR2 SYDVKM. V gave up 0 bases and J gave up 6 bases, with 6 bases separating them.

This rearrangement joins TRBV7-2 to TRBJ2-3; 7 nucleotides align to TRBD2. The germline V gene encodes CDR1 SGHTA and CDR2 FQGNSA. This CDR3 has 14 amino acids. J was trimmed by 4 bases and V by 6 bases; bases with no gene match: 7. The CDR3 DNA follows: TGTGCCAGCAGATGGACTAGTGGCTCAGATACGCAGTATTTT. The encoded protein is CASRWTSGSDTQYF.

This clonotype has more than one count but fewer than ten. The chain uses TRBV28 and TRBJ1-3; TRBD1 agrees at 9 bases. Germline V gene sequence: CDR1 MDHEN, CDR2 SYDVKM. With V trimmed by 6 bases and J by 4 bases, 7 bases remained unmatched. The CDR3 totals 15 residues. In nucleotides, the CDR3 is TGTGCCAGCAGCCCGACCGGACAGGGGGGAAACACCATATATTTT. It is translated as CASSPTGQGGNTIYF. The full variable domain, in which reference TRBV28 and TRBJ1-3 provide the parts outside the CDR3, is DVKVTQSSRYLVKRTGEKVFLECVQDMDHENMFWYRQDPGLGLRLIYFSYDVKMKEKGDIPEGYSVSREKKERFSLILESASTNQTSMYLCASSPTGQGGNTIYFGEGSWLTVV.

The sample holds a few counts of this clonotype. This chain uses TRBV7-2 with TRBJ2-1; D is perhaps TRBD2 (6 bases). This CDR3 is 15 amino acids long. Germline loops: CDR1 SGHTA, CDR2 FQGNSA. The germline V and J ends were trimmed by 1 base and 6 bases, with 13 bases remaining between them. Written as DNA, the CDR3 is TGTGCCAGCAGCTTAGTAGCTAGCGAGAGCAATGAGCAGTTCTTC. It encodes CASSLVASESNEQFF.

The count of this clonotype is one. Here the CDR3 reads CSARDPSGASYEQYF. The DNA for the CDR3 is TGCAGTGCTAGAGATCCTAGCGGAGCCTCCTACGAGCAGTACTTC. The chain recombines TRBV20-1 with TRBJ2-7; 7 nucleotides match TRBD2. The germline V gene has CDR1 DFQATT and CDR2 SNEGSKA (reference sequence). The V gene end was trimmed by 0 bases and the J gene end by 0 bases; junction bases not matched to a gene: 5. The CDR3 covers 15 residues.

The chain uses TRBV12-3 or TRBV12-4 and TRBJ2-3; D possibly uses TRBD1 or TRBD2 (6 bases each). Trimming removed 8 bases from V and 7 bases from J, with 19 bases in between. The CDR3 runs to 14 residues. CDR3 sequence (DNA): TGTGCCAGCGGTAGGGGGGTATTTGAAAATACGCAGTATTTT. Translating it yields CASGRGVFENTQYF.